The 29 T cell receptor beta chains presented below share a single source sample, sequenced in a study of T cell responses to AZD1222 COVID-19 vaccine. Repertoires were generated with immunoSEQ multiplex PCR, while TCRdb's copy carries only in-frame clones and drops some. This table holds 150,000 or so clones, roughly nine tenths found once. Sequenced material: peripheral blood, taken 28 days after the second AZD1222 dose. These receptors originate from an adult who received the AZD1222 COVID-19 vaccine.

This sequence joins TRBV29-1 and TRBJ2-7; a possible D gene is TRBD2 (5 bases). This CDR3 region has 12 residues. The V and J ends lost 8 bases and 3 bases respectively, with 14 bases between them. CDR1 is SQVTM and CDR2 is ANQGSEA in the germline V gene. The CDR3 nucleotides are TGCAGCATTAAGGGAGATCGCTACGAGCAGTACTTC. It translates to CSIKGDRYEQYF.

The gene calls are TRBV27 and TRBJ2-1, with 11 bases fitting TRBD2. The germline gives CDR1 MNHEY, CDR2 SMNVEV (reference sequence). The CDR3 contains 16 residues. The V segment lost 3 bases and the J segment 5 bases; nucleotides outside the gene matches: 6. CDR3 residues: CASSLGLAGGHNEQFF. The CDR3 nucleotides are TGTGCCAGCAGTTTGGGGCTAGCGGGAGGCCACAATGAGCAGTTCTTC.

A word on this clone: Given a much more abundant clone one base away, this may be a read error. This chain uses TRBV6-5 with TRBJ1-1; TRBD1 is a possible D gene (6 bases). The V gene's germline CDR1 is MNHEY and CDR2 SVGAGI. Trimming removed 8 bases at V and 1 base at J, with 11 bases between. The CDR3 runs to 13 residues. CDR3 coding DNA: TGTGCCAGCCGTAGGACAGAGAACACTGAAGCTTTCTTT. Translation gives CASRRTENTEAFF.

The chain links TRBV10-1 to TRBJ1-1, with D unclear. V was trimmed by 2 bases and J by 10 bases, leaving 23 bases between them. Germline V gene lookup returns CDR1 WNHNN and CDR2 SYGVQD (reference sequence). The CDR3 runs 16 residues. The CDR3 spells CASSEPSRCLYAGAFF. The CDR3 nucleotides are TGCGCCAGCAGTGAGCCTTCGAGGTGCCTCTACGCTGGAGCTTTCTTT.

This rearrangement joins TRBV7-9 to TRBJ2-7, with D possibly TRBD2 on 6 matching bases. The V gene's germline CDR1 is SEHNR and CDR2 FQNEAQ (reference sequence). Deletions cut 2 bases from V and 1 base from J, with 18 bases between. This CDR3 contains 17 residues. The CDR3 DNA reads TGTGCCAGCAGCTTAAGTGGGGTGGCGGAGGGTTCCTACGAGCAGTACTTC. Residues: CASSLSGVAEGSYEQYF.

This clone came up a few times. The CDR3 loop reads CSVDPGQGYGYTF. The CDR3 coding sequence is TGCAGCGTTGATCCAGGGCAAGGCTATGGCTACACCTTC. J is TRBJ1-2 and V is TRBV29-1; a weak D match, TRBD1 (5 bases). The CDR3 runs to 13 residues. V was cut by 3 bases and J by 4 bases, with 12 bases left in between. Germline CDR1 SQVTM, CDR2 ANQGSEA.

CDR3 region: CASSRTGRPTEAFF. The CDR3 region has the DNA TGTGCCAGTAGCCGTACAGGGAGGCCGACTGAAGCTTTCTTT. The chain employs TRBV19 and TRBJ1-1, with D possibly being TRBD1 (6 bases). Trimming took 6 bases from V and 5 from J, leaving 16 bases between them. Germline values: CDR1 LNHDA, CDR2 SQIVND (reference sequence). The CDR3 runs 14 residues.

The chain uses TRBV24-1 and TRBJ1-2; TRBD1 matches 7 bases. CDR3 length: 15 amino acids. CDR1 is KGHDR, CDR2 SFDVKD, per germline. The ends lost 2 bases at V and 5 bases at J; junction bases unmatched: 7. The CDR3 nucleotides are TGTGCCACCAGTGATTCAGGGCAGGGGGTATATGGCTACACCTTC. Residues: CATSDSGQGVYGYTF.

This chain uses TRBV7-6 with TRBJ2-1, with 7 bases fitting TRBD2. V lost 6 bases and J lost 2; bases outside the gene matches: 13. Looked up from germline, CDR1 is SGHVS and CDR2 is FNYEAQ. This CDR3 has 17 amino acids. In DNA form, the CDR3 reads TGTGCCAGCAGTTTAACGTCGGGGGGAAGGGCCTACAATGAGCAGTTCTTC. This codes for CASSLTSGGRAYNEQFF.

This clone has only a few counts. CDR3 residues: CASSHAGQGFEAFF. CDR3 bases: TGTGCCAGCAGCCATGCGGGACAAGGTTTCGAAGCTTTCTTT. V usage is TRBV3-1 (or the pseudogene TRBV3-2) and J usage is TRBJ1-1, with a weak D call TRBD1 (6 bases). The V and J ends lost 3 bases and 8 bases respectively, with 16 bases between them. The CDR3 is 14 amino acids. The V gene's germline CDR1 is LGHDT and CDR2 YNNKEL (reference sequence).

The chain is built from TRBV18 and TRBJ2-7; TRBD1 aligns across 7 bases. The length of the CDR3 is 20 residues. Trimming removed 3 bases from V and 3 bases from J; junction bases left unmatched: 23. Germline CDR1 reads KGHSH; CDR2 reads LQKENI. CDR3 sequence reads: CASSPPPKWTGVALYYEQYF. In DNA form, the CDR3 reads TGTGCCAGCTCACCCCCACCGAAATGGACAGGAGTCGCGCTTTACTACGAGCAGTACTTC.

This sequence joins TRBV10-3 and TRBJ2-1, with 10 bases fitting TRBD1. From germline, CDR1 is ENHRY and CDR2 SYGVKD. The junction had 8 bases not matched to a gene; V was cut back by 3 bases and J by 6 bases. The CDR3 length is 16 residues. CDR3: CAISEKGTGAFNEQFF. Written as DNA, the CDR3 is TGTGCCATCAGTGAAAAAGGGACAGGGGCTTTCAATGAGCAGTTCTTC.

J is TRBJ1-6 and V is TRBV19; unclear D gene. The V end lost 1 base, the J end lost 8 bases, and 9 bases lay between the germline ends. The germline CDR1 and CDR2 sequences are LNHDA and SQIVND (reference sequence). The CDR3 runs 14 residues. The CDR3 is CASSIGGMHSPLHF. CDR3 in DNA: TGTGCCAGTAGTATAGGAGGGATGCATTCACCCCTCCACTTT.

V gene TRBV6-6 combines with J gene TRBJ1-2; the D gene is possibly TRBD1 (6 bases). The CDR3 is 16 amino acids. V was clipped by 6 bases and J by 3 bases, with 20 bases between them. Germline values: CDR1 MNHNY, CDR2 SVGAGI (reference sequence). CDR3: CASSVTVQGTDYGYTF. In nucleotides, the CDR3 is TGTGCCAGCAGCGTCACAGTACAGGGTACAGACTATGGCTACACCTTC.

This clone was picked up one time. This chain links TRBV4-3 with TRBJ2-3, with TRBD2 matching over 9 bases. The V and J ends lost 1 base and 1 base, in that order; junction bases with no gene match: 6. This CDR3 is built from 17 residues. The germline CDR1 and CDR2 sequences are LGHNA and YSLEER. The DNA of the CDR3 is TGCGCCAGCAGCCAAGGGTATAGCGGGAGAGGCACAGATACGCAGTATTTT. Its protein is CASSQGYSGRGTDTQYF.

This rearrangement joins TRBV24-1 to TRBJ2-2, with 9 nucleotides matching TRBD2. Unmatched junction bases numbered 2, after V lost 1 base and J lost 3 bases. Germline loops: CDR1 KGHDR, CDR2 SFDVKD. This CDR3 region has 16 residues. For the CDR3, the DNA is TGTGCCACCAGTGATTTAGTAGCGGGAGACACCGGGGAGCTGTTTTTT. Translating gives CATSDLVAGDTGELFF.

The chain joins TRBV5-1 to TRBJ2-1; 11 nucleotides align to TRBD1. In germline, CDR1 is SGHRS, CDR2 YFSETQ. There are 15 residues in the CDR3. The J segment lost 4 bases and the V segment lost 3 bases, leaving 3 bases of the junction unmatched. CDR3 DNA: TGCGCCAGCAGCTGGGGACAGGGGGGTTACAATGAGCAGTTCTTC. Its protein product is CASSWGQGGYNEQFF.

This clone was seen only once. The chain carries TRBV19 and TRBJ2-1, with 8 bases aligning to TRBD2. V lost 10 bases to trimming and J lost 5 bases; unmatched junction nucleotides: 1. This CDR3 region has 11 residues. Germline assignment: CDR1 LNHDA and CDR2 SQIVND (reference sequence). Here the CDR3 reads CAIGGDNEQFF. Written as DNA, the CDR3 is TGTGCCATCGGGGGGGACAATGAGCAGTTCTTC. The full variable domain, completed using reference TRBV19 and TRBJ2-1, is DGGITQSPKYLFRKEGQNVTLSCEQNLNHDAMYWYRQDPGQGLRLIYYSQIVNDFQKGDIAEGYSVSREKKESFPLTVTSAQKNPTAFYLCAIGGDNEQFFGPGTRLTVL.

V usage is TRBV7-2 and J usage is TRBJ1-1; no definite D call. The CDR3 covers 14 residues. Looked up from germline, CDR1 is SGHTA and CDR2 is FQGNSA. V was clipped by 4 bases and J by 2 bases, with 11 bases between them. The DNA of the CDR3 is TGTGCCAGCAGCTCCACAAGGGCTAACACTGAAGCTTTCTTT. Its translation is CASSSTRANTEAFF.

This chain uses TRBV19 with TRBJ2-3, with 9 bases aligning to TRBD1. The germline V gene has CDR1 LNHDA and CDR2 SQIVND (reference sequence). Losses at the gene ends were 5 bases for V and 0 bases for J; bases not matched to a gene: 6. CDR3 length equals 16 residues. The CDR3 reads CASSFSGQGSTDTQYF. The CDR3 coding sequence is TGTGCCAGTAGTTTTTCGGGACAGGGCAGCACAGATACGCAGTATTTT. The full variable domain, with the rest looked up from reference TRBV19 and TRBJ2-3, is DGGITQSPKYLFRKEGQNVTLSCEQNLNHDAMYWYRQDPGQGLRLIYYSQIVNDFQKGDIAEGYSVSREKKESFPLTVTSAQKNPTAFYLCASSFSGQGSTDTQYFGPGTRLTVL.

This chain links TRBV5-6 with TRBJ1-2; possible D gene TRBD1, 5 bases. Germline lookup yields CDR1 SGHDT and CDR2 YYEEEE. This CDR3 region has 13 residues. Trimming shortened V by 2 bases and J by 6 bases, and 11 bases separated the two germline ends. The CDR3 bases are TGTGCCAGCAGCTTATCCGGGACGGATGGCTACACCTTC. Encoded protein: CASSLSGTDGYTF.

The chain carries TRBV18 and TRBJ2-3; 12 nucleotides match TRBD1. Germline CDR1 KGHSH, CDR2 LQKENI. J lost 2 bases, V lost 3 bases, and 0 bases had no gene match. The CDR3 spans 15 residues. The CDR3 region is CASSPGQGATDTQYF. For the CDR3, the DNA is TGTGCCAGCTCACCGGGACAGGGGGCCACAGATACGCAGTATTTT.

Points on this clone: One end of the junction is discordant with germline, which a read error may explain. The chain links TRBV15 to TRBJ2-7, with 10 nucleotides matching TRBD2. CDR3 length equals 14 residues. Germline values: CDR1 LNHNV, CDR2 YYDKDF (reference sequence). The CDR3 coding sequence is TGTGCCACCAGCATGGCTACTAGCGGGACGAGCAGTACATGG. Encoded protein: CATSMATSGTSSTW. The full variable domain, with the rest looked up from reference TRBV15 and TRBJ2-7, is DAMVIQNPRYQVTQFGKPVTLSCSQTLNHNVMYWYQQKSSQAPKLLFHYYDKDFNNEADTPDNFQSRRPNTSFCFLDIRSPGLGDTAMYLCATSMATSGTSSTWGPGTRLTVT.

This chain joins TRBV25-1 and TRBJ1-3, with no clear D. Trimming took 8 bases from V and 4 from J, leaving 6 bases between them. Germline-derived CDR1 and CDR2 are MGHDK and SYGVNS. CDR3 size: 11 residues. The CDR3 DNA follows: TGTGCCAGCGCGCGGGGAAACACCATATATTTT. It translates to CASARGNTIYF.

The chain couples TRBV4-3 to TRBJ2-1, with TRBD2 matching 14 bases. The CDR3 is 20 amino acids. Per germline, CDR1 LGHNA and CDR2 YSLEER. V was pared by 0 bases and J by 5 bases, with 12 bases of the junction left unmatched. The CDR3 bases are TGCGCCAGCAGCCAAGATGGGACTAGCGGGAGCCAGAGCAAACACAATGAGCAGTTCTTC. Its translation: CASSQDGTSGSQSKHNEQFF.

In DNA form, the CDR3 reads TGTGCCAGCAGTTACTCGACAGGGAAAGGTCGTACGGCGGTGACTTTCTTT. This codes for CASSYSTGKGRTAVTFF. The V and J genes are TRBV6-2 or TRBV6-3 and TRBJ1-1, with 7 bases matching TRBD1. Germline V gives CDR1 MNHEY, CDR2 SVGEGT. The CDR3 covers 17 residues. Germline trimming cut 0 bases from V and 12 bases from J; bases unmatched to any gene: 19.

The V call is TRBV12-5, the J call TRBJ1-1; 8 nucleotides line up with TRBD1. V dropped 0 bases and J dropped 1; count of bases not matched to a gene: 13. Germline V lookup: CDR1 LGHNT, CDR2 FRNRAP. The CDR3 spans 19 residues. CDR3 loop: CASGLVLIPGTGTNTEAFF. As DNA, the CDR3 is TGTGCTAGTGGTTTGGTCCTTATTCCCGGGACAGGCACGAACACTGAAGCTTTCTTT.

The rearrangement links TRBV7-9 to TRBJ1-1; TRBD1 might be the D (5 bases). Looked up from germline, CDR1 is SEHNR and CDR2 is FQNEAQ (reference sequence). Trimming removed 5 bases at V and 1 base at J, with 5 bases between. The CDR3 consists of 12 residues. The CDR3 loop is CASSRGNTEAFF. DNA of the CDR3: TGTGCCAGCAGCAGGGGGAACACTGAAGCTTTCTTT.

This rearrangement joins TRBV2 to TRBJ2-3; 15 bases are shared with TRBD2. This CDR3 has 14 amino acids. CDR1 and CDR2 from the germline V gene are SNHLY and FYNNEI. V lost 8 bases, J lost 4 bases, and 1 base stayed unmatched. DNA of the CDR3: TGTGCCAGCGGACTAGCGGGGGGGCCAGATACGCAGTATTTT. It is translated as CASGLAGGPDTQYF.